The next 24 T cell receptor beta chains were all read from a single sample in a study of OX40 agonist ivuxolimab in advanced cancers. Produced via immunoSEQ multiplex PCR; TCRdb's table is partial and in-frame only. Of some 100,000 clones in the sample, roughly 89% were seen once. The input for sequencing was CD4+ or CD8+ T cells sorted from blood, taken in a trial of the OX40 agonist ivuxolimab. The receptors were gathered from an adult with an advanced solid tumor such as melanoma, head and neck, liver or kidney cancer.

The V call is TRBV7-6, the J call TRBJ2-5; a weak D match, TRBD2 (6 bases). The CDR3 has 14 residues. Trimming stripped 3 bases from V and 1 base from J, with 9 bases between. In germline, CDR1 is SGHVS, CDR2 FNYEAQ. In nucleotides, the CDR3 is TGTGCCAGCAGCTTGGGCGGGATCCAAGAGACCCAGTACTTC. Translating gives CASSLGGIQETQYF.

The genes are TRBV11-1 and TRBJ1-2, with D perhaps TRBD1 (6 bases). Germline V gene sequence: CDR1 SGHAT, CDR2 FQDESV (reference sequence). The V and J ends lost 1 base and 4 bases respectively, with 7 bases between them. The CDR3 is 13 amino acids. In DNA, the CDR3 is TGTGCCAGCAGCTTAGGCAGGGGCTATGGCTACACCTTC. As protein: CASSLGRGYGYTF.

V gene TRBV9 combines with J gene TRBJ1-5, with D maybe TRBD1 (5 bases). V dropped 3 bases and J dropped 7 bases, with 14 bases sitting between them. The germline V gene has CDR1 SGDLS and CDR2 YYNGEE. The CDR3 consists of 14 residues. CDR3 coding DNA: TGTGCCAGCAGCGCAGGGAGGGAGGGACAGCCCCAGCATTTT. It specifies CASSAGREGQPQHF.

The CDR3 region is CASSPGLAGEETQYF. DNA for the CDR3: TGTGCCAGCAGCCCAGGACTAGCGGGAGAAGAGACCCAGTACTTC. The chain is built from TRBV11-3 and TRBJ2-5; TRBD2 agrees at 13 bases. V was clipped by 5 bases and J by 3 bases; unmatched bases: 3. Germline-derived CDR1 and CDR2 are SGHNT and YENEEA. This CDR3 spans 15 amino acids.

This sequence joins TRBV7-9 and TRBJ1-4; 11 bases align to TRBD1. The CDR3 length is 15 residues. Trimming cost V 1 base and J 10 bases; bases outside gene matches: 5. CDR1 SEHNR and CDR2 FQNEAQ come from the germline V gene (reference sequence). The CDR3 loop reads CASSLEGQGVGKLFF. In nucleotides, the CDR3 is TGTGCCAGCAGCTTAGAGGGACAGGGGGTCGGAAAACTGTTTTTT.

As concerns this clone: The identical CDR3 is also encoded by other nucleotide sequences in the sample. This chain connects TRBV7-8 to TRBJ2-2; TRBD1 might be the D (7 bases). V was clipped by 2 bases and J by 5 bases, with 12 bases between them. This CDR3 spans 15 amino acids. CDR1 is SGHVS, CDR2 FQNEAQ, per germline. This chain's CDR3 is CASSLSGGGTGELFF. CDR3 DNA sequence: TGTGCCAGCAGCTTATCAGGGGGAGGTACCGGGGAGCTGTTTTTT. Drawing the rest from reference TRBV7-8 and TRBJ2-2, the complete variable domain is GAGVSQSPRYKVAKRGQDVALRCDPISGHVSLFWYQQALGQGPEFLTYFQNEAQLDKSGLPSDRFFAERPEGSVSTLKIQRTQQEDSAVYLCASSLSGGGTGELFFGEGSRLTVL.

CDR3 coding DNA: TGTGCCAGCAGTCAGTATATCTCTGGAAACACCATATATTTT. Its translation: CASSQYISGNTIYF. The rearrangement joins TRBV27 to TRBJ1-3; D unresolved. The CDR3 spans 14 residues. Looked up from germline, CDR1 is MNHEY and CDR2 is SMNVEV (reference sequence). The ends were cut back, 5 bases at V and 0 bases at J, with 8 bases in the middle.

The J gene is TRBJ2-1, the V gene TRBV27; TRBD2 aligns across 10 bases. The CDR3 runs to 15 residues. The V and J ends lost 3 bases and 3 bases, in that order; junction bases with no gene match: 2. CDR1 is MNHEY and CDR2 is SMNVEV in the germline V gene (reference sequence). DNA of the CDR3: TGTGCCAGCAGTTTGAAGCGGGAGGGCTACAATGAGCAGTTCTTC. Amino acids: CASSLKREGYNEQFF.

The chain recombines TRBV30 with TRBJ2-3, with TRBD2 as a possible D gene (5 bases). Deletions cut 1 base from V and 1 base from J, with 18 bases between. The CDR3 is 17 residues long. Germline CDR1 reads GTSNPN; CDR2 reads SVGIG (reference sequence). The CDR3 protein is CAWSGYPGERGTDTQYF. The CDR3 DNA follows: TGTGCCTGGAGTGGCTACCCCGGGGAGAGGGGCACAGATACGCAGTATTTT.

The chain combines TRBV7-8 with TRBJ2-1; 7 bases map to TRBD2. The CDR3 consists of 14 residues. CDR1 and CDR2 from the germline V gene are SGHVS and FQNEAQ. With V trimmed by 1 base and J by 8 bases, 5 bases remained unmatched. Here the CDR3 DNA reads TGTGCCAGCAGCTTAGGGACTAGGACCGATGAGCAGTTCTTC. Residues: CASSLGTRTDEQFF.

V gene TRBV5-5 combines with J gene TRBJ1-5, with D perhaps matching TRBD1 (5 bases). CDR1 and CDR2 from the germline V gene are SGHKS and YYEKEE (reference sequence). CDR3 length equals 14 residues. With 2 bases removed from V and 6 bases from J, the gap between germline ends came to 12 bases. CDR3 protein: CASSFATATQPQHF. The CDR3 DNA is TGTGCCAGCAGCTTCGCGACAGCTACTCAGCCCCAGCATTTT.

This clone was counted a single time. The chain joins TRBV10-3 to TRBJ2-1, with 9 bases lining up with TRBD2. Germline CDR1 and CDR2: ENHRY and SYGVKD. This CDR3 spans 15 amino acids. Unmatched junction bases numbered 4, after V lost 2 bases and J lost 5 bases. The chain's CDR3 is CAISETSGLHNEQFF. The CDR3 DNA sequence: TGTGCCATCAGTGAGACTAGCGGGCTACACAATGAGCAGTTCTTC.

The V gene is TRBV13, the J gene TRBJ1-2, with TRBD1 as a possible D gene (6 bases). Germline assignment: CDR1 PRHDT and CDR2 FYEKMQ (reference sequence). The CDR3 has 13 amino acids. V was trimmed by 5 bases and J by 3 bases, leaving 10 bases between them. DNA for the CDR3: TGTGCCAGCAGCCGAACAGGGTACTATGGCTACACCTTC. Amino acid sequence: CASSRTGYYGYTF.

This chain links TRBV18 with TRBJ1-1, with TRBD1 matching 9 bases. Germline-derived CDR1 and CDR2 are KGHSH and LQKENI. The CDR3 runs to 15 residues. The V and J ends lost 4 bases and 4 bases, in that order; junction bases with no gene match: 7. CDR3 protein: CASSRDRGVGTEAFF. Written as DNA, the CDR3 is TGTGCCAGCTCACGCGACAGGGGGGTTGGCACTGAAGCTTTCTTT.

This clone has a handful of counts. The V call is TRBV5-6, the J call TRBJ2-1; a possible D gene is TRBD2 (6 bases). Trimming pared 2 bases from V and 6 bases from J, leaving 21 bases between. CDR1 is SGHDT and CDR2 is YYEEEE in the germline V gene. This CDR3 region has 17 residues. The CDR3 nucleotides are TGTGCCAGCAGCTTTGTCAGGCATTTATCTAGCGCCAATGAGCAGTTCTTC. This gives the protein CASSFVRHLSSANEQFF.

The V and J genes are TRBV5-4 and TRBJ2-3, with 9 bases matching TRBD1. The CDR3 is 14 amino acids. Germline loops: CDR1 SGHNT, CDR2 YYREEE (reference sequence). J was trimmed by 6 bases and V by 0 bases; bases with no gene match: 2. CDR3 sequence: CASSLDRGHDTQYF. CDR3 bases: TGTGCCAGCAGCTTGGACAGGGGGCACGATACGCAGTATTTT.

This chain connects TRBV11-2 to TRBJ1-2; no firm D call. CDR3 length: 14 amino acids. Trimming left V 3 bases short and J 8 bases short, with 16 bases between. Germline V gene data show CDR1 as SGHAT and CDR2 as FQNNGV. This CDR3 reads CASSFGPAPGGYTF. CDR3 nucleotide sequence: TGTGCCAGCAGCTTCGGGCCCGCCCCTGGGGGCTACACCTTC.

V is TRBV7-2 and J is TRBJ1-1; D gene unclear. V lost 1 base and J 1 base, leaving 7 bases between the germline ends. The CDR3 is made up of 14 amino acids. From germline, CDR1 is SGHTA and CDR2 FQGNSA. The CDR3 DNA reads TGTGCCAGCAGCTTAGGGAGGCAGAACACTGAAGCTTTCTTT. It encodes CASSLGRQNTEAFF.

This sequence joins TRBV2 and TRBJ2-1; D possibly uses TRBD1 or TRBD2 (5 bases each). The CDR3 has 15 residues. With 6 bases removed from V and 3 bases from J, the gap between germline ends came to 15 bases. The V gene's germline CDR1 is SNHLY and CDR2 FYNNEI. This chain's CDR3 is CASRPRGAVYNEQFF. In DNA form, the CDR3 reads TGTGCCAGCAGGCCTCGAGGGGCCGTCTACAATGAGCAGTTCTTC.

The rearrangement uses TRBV7-3 and TRBJ2-5, with 13 bases fitting TRBD2. CDR3 length: 19 residues. The V gene end was trimmed by 4 bases and the J gene end by 3 bases; junction bases not matched to a gene: 14. Germline CDR1 and CDR2: SGHTA and FQGTGA. CDR3 protein: CASSSGLAGVPRTEETQYF. CDR3 sequence (DNA): TGTGCCAGCAGCTCCGGACTAGCGGGAGTTCCACGGACCGAAGAGACCCAGTACTTC. The full variable domain, rest sourced from reference TRBV7-3 and TRBJ2-5, is GAGVSQTPSNKVTEKGKYVELRCDPISGHTALYWYRQSLGQGPEFLIYFQGTGAADDSGLPNDRFFAVRPEGSVSTLKIQRTERGDSAVYLCASSSGLAGVPRTEETQYFGPGTRLLVL.

This clone was counted only a few times. V gene TRBV15 combines with J gene TRBJ2-7, with 10 bases aligning to TRBD1. CDR3 length: 15 residues. V lost 1 base to trimming and J lost 1 base; unmatched junction nucleotides: 1. Germline-derived CDR1 and CDR2 are LNHNV and YYDKDF (reference sequence). This CDR3 is CATSRGTGGSYEQYF. The CDR3 DNA sequence: TGTGCCACCAGCAGAGGGACAGGGGGTTCCTACGAGCAGTACTTC.

V usage is TRBV5-1 and J usage is TRBJ2-1; 7 nucleotides agree with TRBD1. CDR3 length: 15 amino acids. Germline assignment: CDR1 SGHRS and CDR2 YFSETQ. J was trimmed by 7 bases and V by 4 bases; bases with no gene match: 11. As DNA, the CDR3 is TGCGCCAGCAGCAGGGGAACAGGGGATTTAAATGAGCAGTTCTTC. Residues: CASSRGTGDLNEQFF.

In its sample, this clone was seen once. The genes are TRBV21-1 and TRBJ2-7; TRBD1, the table's D call, was not compared with the DNA. TRBV21-1 constitutes a pseudogene. The CDR3 covers 15 residues. The CDR3: CASSLLRGFGNEQYF. The CDR3, as DNA: TGTGCCAGCAGTCTTCTCAGGGGCTTTGGCAACGAGCAGTACTTC.

The rearrangement uses TRBV13 and TRBJ2-3; D uncertain. This CDR3 is built from 12 residues. The germline gives CDR1 PRHDT, CDR2 FYEKMQ (reference sequence). Trimming removed 5 bases at V and 6 bases at J, with 9 bases between. The CDR3 nucleotides are TGTGCCAGCAGCCCCTACGCGGATACGCAGTATTTT. As protein: CASSPYADTQYF. The full variable domain, in which reference TRBV13 and TRBJ2-3 provide the parts outside the CDR3, is AAGVIQSPRHLIKEKRETATLKCYPIPRHDTVYWYQQGPGQDPQFLISFYEKMQSDKGSIPDRFSAQQFSDYHSELNMSSLELGDSALYFCASSPYADTQYFGPGTRLTVL.